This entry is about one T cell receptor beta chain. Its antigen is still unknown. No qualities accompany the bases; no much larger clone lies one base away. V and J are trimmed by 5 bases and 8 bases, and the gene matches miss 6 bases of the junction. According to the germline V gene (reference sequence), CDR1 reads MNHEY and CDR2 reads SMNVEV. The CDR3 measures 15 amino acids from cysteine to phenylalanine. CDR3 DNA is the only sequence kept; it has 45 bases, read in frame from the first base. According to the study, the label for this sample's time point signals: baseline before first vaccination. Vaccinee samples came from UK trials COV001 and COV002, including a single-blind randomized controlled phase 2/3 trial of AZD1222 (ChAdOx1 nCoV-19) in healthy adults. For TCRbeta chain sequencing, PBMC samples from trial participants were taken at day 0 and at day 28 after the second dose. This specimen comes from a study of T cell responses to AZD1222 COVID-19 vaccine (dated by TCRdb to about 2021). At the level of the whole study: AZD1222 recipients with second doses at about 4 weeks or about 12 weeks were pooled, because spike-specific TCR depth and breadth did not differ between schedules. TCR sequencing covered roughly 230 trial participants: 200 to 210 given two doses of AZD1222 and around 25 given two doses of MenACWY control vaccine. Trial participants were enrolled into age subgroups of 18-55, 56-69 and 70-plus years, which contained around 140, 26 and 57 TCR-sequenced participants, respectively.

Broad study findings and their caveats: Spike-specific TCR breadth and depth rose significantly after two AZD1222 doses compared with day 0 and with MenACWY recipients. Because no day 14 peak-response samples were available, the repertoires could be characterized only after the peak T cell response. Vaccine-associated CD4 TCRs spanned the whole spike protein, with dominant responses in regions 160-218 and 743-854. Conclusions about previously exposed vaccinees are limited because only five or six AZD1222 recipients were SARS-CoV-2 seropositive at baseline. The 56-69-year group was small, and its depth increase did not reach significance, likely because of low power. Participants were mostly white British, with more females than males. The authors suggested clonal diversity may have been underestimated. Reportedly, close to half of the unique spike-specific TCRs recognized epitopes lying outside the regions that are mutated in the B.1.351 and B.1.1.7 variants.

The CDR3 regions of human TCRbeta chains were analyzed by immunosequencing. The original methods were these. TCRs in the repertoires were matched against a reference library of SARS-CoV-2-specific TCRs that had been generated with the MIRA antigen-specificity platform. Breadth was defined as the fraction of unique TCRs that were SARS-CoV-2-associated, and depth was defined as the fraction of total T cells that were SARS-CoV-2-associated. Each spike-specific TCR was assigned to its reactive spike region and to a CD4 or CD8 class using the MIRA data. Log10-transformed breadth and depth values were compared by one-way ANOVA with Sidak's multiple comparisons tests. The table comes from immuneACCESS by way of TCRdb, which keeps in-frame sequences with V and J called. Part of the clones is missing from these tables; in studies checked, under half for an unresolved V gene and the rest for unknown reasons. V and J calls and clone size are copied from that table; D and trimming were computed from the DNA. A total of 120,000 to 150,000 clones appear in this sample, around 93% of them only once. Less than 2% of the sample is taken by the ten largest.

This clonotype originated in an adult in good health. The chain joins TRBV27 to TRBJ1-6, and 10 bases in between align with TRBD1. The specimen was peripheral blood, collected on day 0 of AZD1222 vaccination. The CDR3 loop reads CASSPSGTGDSPLHF. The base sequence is TGTGCCAGCAGTCCCTCCGGGACAGGGGATTCACCCCTCCACTTT.